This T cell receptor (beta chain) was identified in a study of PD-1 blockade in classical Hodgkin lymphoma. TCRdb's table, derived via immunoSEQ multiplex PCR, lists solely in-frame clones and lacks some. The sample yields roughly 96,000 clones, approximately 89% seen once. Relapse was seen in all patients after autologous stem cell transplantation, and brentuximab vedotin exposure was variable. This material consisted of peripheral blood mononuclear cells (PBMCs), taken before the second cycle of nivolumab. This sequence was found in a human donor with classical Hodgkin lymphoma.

The CDR3 sequence: CASTGQGVTYGYTF. DNA for the CDR3: TGTGCCAGCACCGGACAGGGGGTGACCTATGGCTACACCTTC. The chain carries TRBV2 and TRBJ1-2; 10 nucleotides align to TRBD1. Germline-derived CDR1 and CDR2 are SNHLY and FYNNEI. The ends lost 7 bases at V and 4 bases at J; junction bases unmatched: 6. CDR3 length equals 14 residues.